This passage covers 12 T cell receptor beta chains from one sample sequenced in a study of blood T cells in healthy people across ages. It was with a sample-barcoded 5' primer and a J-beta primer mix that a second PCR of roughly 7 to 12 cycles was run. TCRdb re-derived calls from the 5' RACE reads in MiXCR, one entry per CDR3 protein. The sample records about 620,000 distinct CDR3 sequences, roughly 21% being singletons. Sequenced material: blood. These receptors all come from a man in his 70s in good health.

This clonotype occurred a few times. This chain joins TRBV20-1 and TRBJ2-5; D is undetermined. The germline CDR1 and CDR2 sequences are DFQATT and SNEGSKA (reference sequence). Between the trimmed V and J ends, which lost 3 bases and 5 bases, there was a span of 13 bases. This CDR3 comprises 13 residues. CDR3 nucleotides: TGCAGTGCTAGTAACGAAAAGCGCGAGACCCAGTACTTC. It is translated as CSASNEKRETQYF.

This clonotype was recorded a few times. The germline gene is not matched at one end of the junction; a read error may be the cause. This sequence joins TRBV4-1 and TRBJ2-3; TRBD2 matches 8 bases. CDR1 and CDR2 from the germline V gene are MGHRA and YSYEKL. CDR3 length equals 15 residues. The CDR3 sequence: CTSSPIGREADTQYF. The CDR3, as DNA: TGCACCAGCAGCCCGATCGGGAGGGAGGCAGATACGCAGTATTTT.

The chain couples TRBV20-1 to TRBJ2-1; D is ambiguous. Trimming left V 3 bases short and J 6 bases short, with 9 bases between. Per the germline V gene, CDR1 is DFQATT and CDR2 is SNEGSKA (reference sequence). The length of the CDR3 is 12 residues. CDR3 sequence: CSASSQSNEQFF. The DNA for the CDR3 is TGCAGTGCTAGTTCCCAGAGCAATGAGCAGTTCTTC.

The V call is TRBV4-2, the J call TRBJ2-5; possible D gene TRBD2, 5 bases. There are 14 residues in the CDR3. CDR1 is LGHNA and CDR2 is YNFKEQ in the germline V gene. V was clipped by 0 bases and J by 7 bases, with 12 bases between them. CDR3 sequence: CASSQDLREGTQYF. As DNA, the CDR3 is TGTGCCAGCAGCCAAGATTTGAGGGAAGGGACCCAGTACTTC.

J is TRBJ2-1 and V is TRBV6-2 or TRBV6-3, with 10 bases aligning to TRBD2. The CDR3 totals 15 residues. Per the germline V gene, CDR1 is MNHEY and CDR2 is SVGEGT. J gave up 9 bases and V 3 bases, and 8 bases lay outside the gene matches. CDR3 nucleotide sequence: TGTGCCAGCAGTTATCGTCTAGCGGGAGTAGCTGAGCAGTTCTTC. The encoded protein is CASSYRLAGVAEQFF.

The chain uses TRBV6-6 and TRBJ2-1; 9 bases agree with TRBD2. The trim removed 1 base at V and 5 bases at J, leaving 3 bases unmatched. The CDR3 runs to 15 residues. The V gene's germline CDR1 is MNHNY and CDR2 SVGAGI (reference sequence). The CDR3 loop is CASSYLAGDDNEQFF. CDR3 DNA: TGTGCCAGCAGTTACTTAGCGGGGGACGACAATGAGCAGTTCTTC.

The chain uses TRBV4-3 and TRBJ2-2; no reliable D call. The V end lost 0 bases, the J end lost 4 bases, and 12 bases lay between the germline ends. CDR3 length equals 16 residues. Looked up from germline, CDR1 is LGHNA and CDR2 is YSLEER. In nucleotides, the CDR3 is TGCGCCAGCAGCCAAGATATATCCGCGCCCACCGGGGAGCTGTTTTTT. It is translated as CASSQDISAPTGELFF.

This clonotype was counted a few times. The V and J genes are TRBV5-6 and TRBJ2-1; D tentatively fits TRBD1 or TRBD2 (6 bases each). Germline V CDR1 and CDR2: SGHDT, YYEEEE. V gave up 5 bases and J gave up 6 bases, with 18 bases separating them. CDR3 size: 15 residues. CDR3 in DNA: TGTGCCAGCAGAAAATTTGGGGGGCAGGGCAATGAGCAGTTCTTC. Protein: CASRKFGGQGNEQFF.

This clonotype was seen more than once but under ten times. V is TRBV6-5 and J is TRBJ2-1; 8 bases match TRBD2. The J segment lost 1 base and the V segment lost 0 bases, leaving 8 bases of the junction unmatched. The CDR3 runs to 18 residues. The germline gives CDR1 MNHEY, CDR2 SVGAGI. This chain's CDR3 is CASSYSQSGSLSYNEQFF. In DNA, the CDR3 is TGTGCCAGCAGTTACTCGCAAAGCGGGAGTTTGTCCTACAATGAGCAGTTCTTC.

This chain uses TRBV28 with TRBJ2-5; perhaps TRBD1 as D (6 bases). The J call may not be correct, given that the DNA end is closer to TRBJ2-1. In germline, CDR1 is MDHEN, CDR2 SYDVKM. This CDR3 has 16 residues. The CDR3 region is CASSSPTGRAYNEQFF. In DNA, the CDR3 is TGTGCCAGCAGTTCTCCGACAGGACGGGCCTACAATGAGCAGTTCTTC.

The CDR3 here is CASSLAPGEYEQYF. Written as DNA, the CDR3 is TGCGCCAGCAGCTTGGCCCCAGGGGAATACGAGCAGTACTTC. This chain uses TRBV5-1 with TRBJ2-7, with D possibly matching TRBD1 (6 bases). This CDR3 has 14 residues. Germline CDR1 and CDR2: SGHRS and YFSETQ. V was trimmed by 0 bases and J by 4 bases, leaving 11 bases between them.

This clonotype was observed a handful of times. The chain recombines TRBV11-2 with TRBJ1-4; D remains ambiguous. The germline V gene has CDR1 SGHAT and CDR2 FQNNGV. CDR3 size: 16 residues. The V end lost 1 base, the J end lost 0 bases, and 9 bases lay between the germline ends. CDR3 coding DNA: TGTGCCAGCAGCTTAGGCAGCCGTACAACTAATGAAAAACTGTTTTTT. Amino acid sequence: CASSLGSRTTNEKLFF.